These T cell receptor beta chains were read from a single sample in a study of T cell repertoires in aging, cancer and after chemotherapy. TCRdb reanalysed the multiplex PCR reads using MiXCR and keeps one entry per CDR3 protein. The table has about 12,000 distinct CDR3 sequences, 31% seen once. Sequencing was performed on blood. The receptors were sampled from a human donor in good health. The donor label of this sample is uncertain. CDR3s include the opening cysteine and the closing phenylalanine or tryptophan. A D gene is named only where the DNA matches it firmly. Only some rows state a clone size, as once, few, many or a class for expanded clones.

D gene	V gene	J gene	clone size	CDR3 DNA	CDR3 protein
NA	TRBV15	TRBJ1-4	medium-sized	TGTGCCACCAGCAGAGCAGGGAGTGGAGGAGAAAAACTGTTTTTT	CATSRAGSGGEKLFF
TRBD1	TRBV27	TRBJ1-2	NA	TGTGCCAGCAGTCCTACGGGACAGGGGTACTATGGCTACACCTTC	CASSPTGQGYYGYTF
NA	TRBV6-5	TRBJ1-5	NA	TGTGCCAGCAGTCACCTGACGGAAAAGTTCAATAGCAATCAGCCCCAGCATTTT	CASSHLTEKFNSNQPQHF
NA	TRBV30	TRBJ2-3	medium-sized	TGTGCCTGGAGTGTAAGGGGGAGGCGGACAGATACGCAGTATTTT	CAWSVRGRRTDTQYF
NA	TRBV10-3	TRBJ1-2	few	TGTGCCATCGGCAAGGTGGGGAATTATGGCTACACCTTC	CAIGKVGNYGYTF
NA	TRBV6-1	TRBJ1-2	NA	TGTGCCAGCCAGGACGCCTACACGAGGGGCTACACCTTC	CASQDAYTRGYTF
NA	TRBV6-1	TRBJ2-2	NA	TGTGCCAGCAGTGAATTTGTCGGTAACACCGGGGAGCTGTTTTTT	CASSEFVGNTGELFF
TRBD2	TRBV7-9	TRBJ2-3	NA	TGTGCCAGCAGCCCCCTCGGCGGGGGACGGTCAGATACGCAGTATTTT	CASSPLGGGRSDTQYF
NA	TRBV6-5	TRBJ1-2	medium-sized	TGTGCCAGCAGTAGCCGTGAGGGGTATGGCTACACCTTC	CASSSREGYGYTF
NA	TRBV19	TRBJ2-1	few	TGTGCCAGTAGTACCGGGTGGGGCGGCCGAATGGCTGAGCAGTTCTTC	CASSTGWGGRMAEQFF